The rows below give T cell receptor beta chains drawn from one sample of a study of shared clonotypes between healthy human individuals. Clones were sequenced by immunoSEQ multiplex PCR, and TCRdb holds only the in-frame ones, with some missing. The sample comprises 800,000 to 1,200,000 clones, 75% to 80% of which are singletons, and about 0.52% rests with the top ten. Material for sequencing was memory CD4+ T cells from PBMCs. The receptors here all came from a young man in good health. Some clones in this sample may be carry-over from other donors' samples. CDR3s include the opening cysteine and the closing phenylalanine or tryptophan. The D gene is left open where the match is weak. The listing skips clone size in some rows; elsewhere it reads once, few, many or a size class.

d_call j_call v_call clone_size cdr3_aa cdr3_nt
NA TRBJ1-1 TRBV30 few CAWCRGGGDTEAFF TGTGCCTGGTGCAGGGGAGGGGGGGACACTGAAGCTTTCTTT
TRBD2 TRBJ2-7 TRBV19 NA CASSGTSGRGYEQYF TGTGCCAGTAGTGGGACTAGCGGGAGAGGCTACGAGCAGTACTTC
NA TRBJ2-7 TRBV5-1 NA CASSLTGGTYEQYF TGCGCCAGCAGTTTGACGGGTGGTACCTACGAGCAGTACTTC
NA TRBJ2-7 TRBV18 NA CASSPVGDEQYF TGTGCCAGCTCACCAGTGGGGGACGAGCAGTACTTC
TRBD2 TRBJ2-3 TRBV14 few CASSQAHGAGAPDTQYF TGTGCCAGCAGCCAAGCGCATGGAGCGGGAGCACCCGATACGCAGTATTTT
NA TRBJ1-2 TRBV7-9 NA CASSYETGLYGYTF TGTGCCAGCAGCTATGAGACAGGCCTCTATGGCTACACCTTC
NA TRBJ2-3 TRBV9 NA CASSVGGESTDTQYF TGTGCCAGCAGCGTAGGGGGGGAAAGCACAGATACGCAGTATTTT
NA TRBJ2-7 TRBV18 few CASWGGLSSYEQYF TGTGCCAGCTGGGGCGGTCTAAGCTCCTACGAGCAGTACTTC
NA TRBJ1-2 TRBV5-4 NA CASTTGGRAIGYGYTF TGTGCCAGCACCACTGGGGGCAGGGCCATAGGTTATGGCTACACCTTC
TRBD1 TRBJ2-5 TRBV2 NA CASKGQGETQYF TGTGCCAGCAAAGGACAGGGAGAGACCCAGTACTTC
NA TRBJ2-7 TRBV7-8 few CASSLRGSAREQYF TGTGCCAGTTCTCTCCGGGGAAGTGCTCGCGAGCAGTACTTC
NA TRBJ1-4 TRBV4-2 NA CASSQTRGAGNEKLFF TGTGCCAGCAGCCAAACCCGGGGCGCGGGTAATGAAAAACTGTTTTTT
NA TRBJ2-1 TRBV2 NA CASALVSEQFF TGTGCCAGCGCACTAGTTAGTGAGCAGTTCTTC
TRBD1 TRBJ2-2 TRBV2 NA CASSSGQVTGELFF TGTGCCAGCAGCTCGGGACAGGTCACCGGGGAGCTGTTTTTT
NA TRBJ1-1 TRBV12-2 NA CARCGEGAEAFF TGTGCCCGTTGCGGGGAAGGCGCTGAAGCTTTCTTT
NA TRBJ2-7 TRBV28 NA CASSLSRGWAASSYEQYF TGTGCCAGCAGTTTATCAAGGGGATGGGCGGCGAGCTCCTACGAGCAGTACTTC
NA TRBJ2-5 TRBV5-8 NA CASSLVPGFRTQYF TGTGCCAGCAGCTTGGTGCCGGGTTTCAGGACCCAGTACTTC
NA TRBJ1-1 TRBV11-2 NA CASSLYPQGKWDTEAFF TGTGCCAGCAGCTTGTATCCTCAGGGGAAGTGGGACACTGAAGCTTTCTTT
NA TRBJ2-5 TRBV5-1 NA CASSVTGDFVETQYF TGCGCCAGCAGCGTTACTGGGGATTTTGTGGAGACCCAGTACTTC
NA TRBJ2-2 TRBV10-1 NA CASSATVAHTGELFF TGCGCCAGCAGTGCAACGGTGGCGCACACCGGGGAGCTGTTTTTT
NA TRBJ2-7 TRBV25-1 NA CASSVGAYEQYF TGTGCCAGCAGTGTGGGGGCCTACGAGCAGTACTTC
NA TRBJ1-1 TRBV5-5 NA CASSLLRGAEAFF TGTGCCAGCAGCTTGTTGAGGGGGGCTGAAGCTTTCTTT
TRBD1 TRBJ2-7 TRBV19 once CASNAGTGTSYEQYF TGTGCCAGTAACGCCGGGACAGGGACTTCCTACGAGCAGTACTTC
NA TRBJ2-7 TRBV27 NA CASNLLTGKGPQYF TGTGCCAGCAATCTTTTAACCGGGAAGGGGCCGCAGTACTTC
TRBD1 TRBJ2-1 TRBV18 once CASSPSTGVHNEQFF TGTGCCAGCTCACCATCCACAGGGGTCCACAATGAGCAGTTCTTC
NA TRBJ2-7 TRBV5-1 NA CASSVDSPAREQYF TGCGCCAGCAGCGTGGACTCCCCAGCTCGCGAGCAGTACTTC
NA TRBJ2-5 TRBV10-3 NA CAISESYGLETQYF TGTGCCATCAGTGAGTCATACGGGTTGGAGACCCAGTACTTC
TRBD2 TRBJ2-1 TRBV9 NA CASSRPLAGVNEQFF TGTGCCAGCAGCCGTCCGCTAGCGGGGGTCAATGAGCAGTTCTTC